This passage covers 12 T cell receptor beta chains from one sample sequenced in a study of CD8 T cells in Susac syndrome. Reverse transcription used about 0.45 to 1 ug RNA and random hexamers. TCRdb used MiXCR to reprocess the immunoSEQ multiplex PCR reads, holding one entry per CDR3 protein. The repertoire consists of a few hundred thousand distinct CDR3 sequences, with 95% occurring once and the leading ten covering around 0.08%. The sequenced material came from CD4+ T cells from PBMCs. The receptors here all came from a human donor with multiple sclerosis.

CDR3 amino acids: CATSREGAATQYF. The CDR3, as DNA: TGTGCCACCAGCAGAGAGGGTGCGGCGACCCAGTACTTC. The chain is built from TRBV15 and TRBJ2-5; D gene uncertain. Germline CDR1 and CDR2: LNHNV and YYDKDF (reference sequence). Deletions cut 0 bases from V and 7 bases from J, with 9 bases between. This CDR3 is 13 amino acids long.

The V and J genes are TRBV25-1 and TRBJ1-5; D is ambiguous. Germline V gives CDR1 MGHDK, CDR2 SYGVNS. The CDR3 contains 10 residues. V was pared by 5 bases and J by 6 bases, with 2 bases between. The CDR3: CASSIQPQHF. For the CDR3, the DNA is TGTGCCAGCAGTATTCAGCCCCAGCATTTT.

V is TRBV5-6 and J is TRBJ2-2, with D perhaps assigned TRBD1 or TRBD2 (5 bases each). The V end was cut by 2 bases, the J end by 2 bases, with 10 bases between. Germline CDR1 and CDR2: SGHDT and YYEEEE. The CDR3 consists of 15 residues. CDR3 loop: CASSFVGVNTGELFF. The CDR3 DNA is TGTGCCAGCAGCTTCGTGGGGGTAAACACCGGGGAGCTGTTTTTT.

This sequence joins TRBV30 and TRBJ1-6; maybe TRBD1 (5 bases). Trimming took off 8 bases at V and 6 bases at J, with 14 bases between the two ends. The CDR3 contains 13 residues. Per the germline V gene, CDR1 is GTSNPN and CDR2 is SVGIG (reference sequence). CDR3 sequence (DNA): TGTGCCGGGGGACTTCAGATTAATTCACCCCTCCACTTT. This codes for CAGGLQINSPLHF.

This clonotype occurred once. In DNA form, the CDR3 reads TGTGCCAGCAGCTTAGTTTTTCGACAGGGCCTTAATGAAAAACTGTTTTTT. Translation gives CASSLVFRQGLNEKLFF. The chain uses TRBV7-8 and TRBJ1-4, with 7 nucleotides matching TRBD1. Germline V CDR1 and CDR2: SGHVS, FQNEAQ. CDR3 length: 17 amino acids. V shed 1 base and J 4 bases; nucleotides not matched to a gene: 9.

The CDR3: CASSETREKTQYF. CDR3 sequence (DNA): TGTGCCAGCAGTGAGACTAGGGAGAAGACCCAGTACTTC. V gene TRBV7-2 combines with J gene TRBJ2-5; D may be TRBD2 (6 bases). V was cut by 6 bases and J by 6 bases, with 14 bases left in between. Per the germline V gene, CDR1 is SGHTA and CDR2 is FQGNSA. The CDR3 length is 13 residues.

The rearrangement uses TRBV6-2 or TRBV6-3 and TRBJ1-2, with D possibly being TRBD1 (5 bases). The germline gives CDR1 MNHEY, CDR2 SVGEGT. Trimming stripped 5 bases from V and 8 bases from J, with 9 bases between. The CDR3 consists of 11 residues. The CDR3 is CASSRGRGYTF. CDR3 bases: TGTGCCAGCAGTCGGGGACGGGGCTACACCTTC.

The CDR3 loop reads CASSPYPDTQYF. The CDR3 DNA sequence: TGTGCCAGCAGCCCTTACCCAGATACGCAGTATTTT. The chain carries TRBV14 and TRBJ2-3; D uncertain. Per the germline V gene, CDR1 is SGHDN and CDR2 is FVKESK. This CDR3 comprises 12 residues. Trimming removed 4 bases from V and 4 bases from J, with 6 bases in between.

This clonotype was seen once. The chain couples TRBV7-9 to TRBJ1-6; D unclear. CDR3 length: 14 residues. Germline V gene sequence: CDR1 SEHNR, CDR2 FQNEAQ (reference sequence). The V and J ends lost 5 bases and 15 bases respectively, with 20 bases between them. In nucleotides, the CDR3 is TGTGCCAGCAGCCGCGGTAGCGCCCCTGTACACCTCCACTTT. Translating gives CASSRGSAPVHLHF.

This rearrangement joins TRBV9 to TRBJ1-4; no reliable D call. The CDR3 has 14 residues. V shed 4 bases and J shed 6 bases, with 13 bases lying between them. Per the germline V gene, CDR1 is SGDLS and CDR2 is YYNGEE. CDR3 residues: CASSLISSDEKLFF. The DNA of the CDR3 is TGTGCCAGCAGCCTGATAAGTTCAGATGAAAAACTGTTTTTT. Using reference TRBV9 and TRBJ1-4 for the parts outside the CDR3, the full variable domain is DSGVTQTPKHLITATGQRVTLRCSPRSGDLSVYWYQQSLDQGLQFLIQYYNGEERAKGNILERFSAQQFPDLHSELNLSSLELGDSALYFCASSLISSDEKLFFGSGTQLSVL.

The CDR3 nucleotides are TGTGCCTGGGGAGAGACGGGGTCTGGGGCCAACGTCCTGACTTTC. It encodes CAWGETGSGANVLTF. The J gene is TRBJ2-6, the V gene TRBV30; TRBD2 might be the D (5 bases). CDR1 GTSNPN and CDR2 SVGIG come from the germline V gene (reference sequence). V lost 5 bases, J lost 1 base, and 12 bases lay in between. The CDR3 runs to 15 residues.

V and J are TRBV18 and TRBJ1-2; no reliable D call. Germline-derived CDR1 and CDR2 are KGHSH and LQKENI. The CDR3 is 14 residues long. The V gene lost 2 bases and the J gene lost 6 bases, with 13 bases spanning the gap. The CDR3: CASSPSGAGNGYTF. Here the CDR3 DNA reads TGTGCCAGCTCACCATCGGGCGCCGGGAATGGCTACACCTTC.